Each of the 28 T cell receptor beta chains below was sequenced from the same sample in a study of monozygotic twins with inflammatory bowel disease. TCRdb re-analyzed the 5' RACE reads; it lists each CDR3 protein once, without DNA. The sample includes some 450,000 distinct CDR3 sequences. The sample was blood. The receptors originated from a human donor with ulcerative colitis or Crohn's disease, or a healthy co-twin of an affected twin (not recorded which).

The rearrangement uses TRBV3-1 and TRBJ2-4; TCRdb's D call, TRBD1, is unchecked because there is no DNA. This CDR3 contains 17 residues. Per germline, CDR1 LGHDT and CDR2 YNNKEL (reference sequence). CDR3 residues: CASSQGTWGRDLDIQYF.

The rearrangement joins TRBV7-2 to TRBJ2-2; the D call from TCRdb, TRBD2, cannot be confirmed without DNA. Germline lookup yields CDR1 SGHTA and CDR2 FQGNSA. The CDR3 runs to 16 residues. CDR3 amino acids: CASSLGGLAGVGELFF.

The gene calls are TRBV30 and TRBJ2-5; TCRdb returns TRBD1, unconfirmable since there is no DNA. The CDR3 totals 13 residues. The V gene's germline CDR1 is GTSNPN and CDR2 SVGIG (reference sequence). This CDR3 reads CAWNFGDPETQYF.

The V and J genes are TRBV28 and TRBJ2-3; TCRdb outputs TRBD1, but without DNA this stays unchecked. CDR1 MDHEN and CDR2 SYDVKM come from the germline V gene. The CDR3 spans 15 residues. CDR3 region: CASSSRGVALDTQYF.

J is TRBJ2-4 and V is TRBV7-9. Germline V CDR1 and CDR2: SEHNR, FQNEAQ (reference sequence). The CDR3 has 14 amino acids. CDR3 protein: CASSLAQRENIQYF.

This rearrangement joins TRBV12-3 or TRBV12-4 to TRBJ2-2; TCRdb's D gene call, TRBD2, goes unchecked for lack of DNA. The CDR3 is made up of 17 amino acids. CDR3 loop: CASSSPIYRAQGGELFF.

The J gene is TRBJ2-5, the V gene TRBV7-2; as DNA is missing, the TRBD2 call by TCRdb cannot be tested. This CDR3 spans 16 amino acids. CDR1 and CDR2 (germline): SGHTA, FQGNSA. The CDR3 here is CASSIGLAANQETQYF.

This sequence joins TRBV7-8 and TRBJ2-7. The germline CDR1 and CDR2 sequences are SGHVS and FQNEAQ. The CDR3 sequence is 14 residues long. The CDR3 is CASSDATSSYEQYF.

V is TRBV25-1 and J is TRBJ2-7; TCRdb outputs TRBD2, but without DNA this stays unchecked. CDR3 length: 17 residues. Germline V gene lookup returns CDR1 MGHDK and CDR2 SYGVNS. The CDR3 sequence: CASSSRPGTSGAYEQYF.

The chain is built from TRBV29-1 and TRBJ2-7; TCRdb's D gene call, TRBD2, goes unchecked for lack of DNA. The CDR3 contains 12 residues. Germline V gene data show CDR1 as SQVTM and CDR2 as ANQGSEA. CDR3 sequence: CSVRREESEQYF.

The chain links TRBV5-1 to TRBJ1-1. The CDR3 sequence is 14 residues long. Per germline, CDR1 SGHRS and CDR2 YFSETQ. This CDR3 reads CASSFYRGNTEAFF.

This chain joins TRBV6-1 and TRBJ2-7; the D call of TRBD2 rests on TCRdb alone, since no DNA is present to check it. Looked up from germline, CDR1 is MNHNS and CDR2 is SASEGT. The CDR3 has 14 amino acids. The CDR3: CASSGTSGDYEQYF.

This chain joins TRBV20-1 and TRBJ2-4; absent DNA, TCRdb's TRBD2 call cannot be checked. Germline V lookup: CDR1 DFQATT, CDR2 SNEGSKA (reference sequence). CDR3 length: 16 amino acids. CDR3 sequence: CSASPGTSGAKNIQYF.

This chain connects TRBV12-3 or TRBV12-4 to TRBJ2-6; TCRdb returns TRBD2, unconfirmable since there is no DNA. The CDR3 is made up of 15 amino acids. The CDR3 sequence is CASMRRESGANVLTF.

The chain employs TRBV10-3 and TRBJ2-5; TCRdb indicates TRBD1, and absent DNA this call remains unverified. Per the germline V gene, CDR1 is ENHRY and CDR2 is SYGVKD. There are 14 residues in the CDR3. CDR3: CAISARTGLETQYF.

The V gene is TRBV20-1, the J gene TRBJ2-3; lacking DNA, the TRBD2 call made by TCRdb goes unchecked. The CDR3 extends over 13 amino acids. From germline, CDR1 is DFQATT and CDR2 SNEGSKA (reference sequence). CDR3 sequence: CSAADLPAGTQYF.

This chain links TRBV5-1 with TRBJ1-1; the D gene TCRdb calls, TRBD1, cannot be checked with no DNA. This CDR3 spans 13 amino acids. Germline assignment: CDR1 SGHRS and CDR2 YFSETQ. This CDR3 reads CASRIGGGTEAFF.

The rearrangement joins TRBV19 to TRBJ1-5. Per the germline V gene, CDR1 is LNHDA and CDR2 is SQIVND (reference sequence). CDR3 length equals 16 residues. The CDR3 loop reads CASSIDLFGSNQPQHF.

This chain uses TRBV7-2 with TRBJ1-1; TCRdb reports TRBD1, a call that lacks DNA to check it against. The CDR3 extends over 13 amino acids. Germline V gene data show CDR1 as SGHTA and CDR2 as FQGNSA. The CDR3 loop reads CASSSRGATEAFF.

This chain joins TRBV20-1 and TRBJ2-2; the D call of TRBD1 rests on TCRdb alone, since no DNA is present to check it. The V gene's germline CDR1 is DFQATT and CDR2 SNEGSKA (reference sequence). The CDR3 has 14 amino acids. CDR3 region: CSASRDRGAGELFF.

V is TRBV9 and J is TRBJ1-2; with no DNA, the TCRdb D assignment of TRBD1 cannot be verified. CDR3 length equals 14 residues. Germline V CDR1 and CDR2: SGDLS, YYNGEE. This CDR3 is CASSPMGTNYGYTF.

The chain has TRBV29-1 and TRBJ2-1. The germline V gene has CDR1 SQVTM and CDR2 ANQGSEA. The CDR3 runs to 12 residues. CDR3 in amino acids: CSVERSNNEQFF.

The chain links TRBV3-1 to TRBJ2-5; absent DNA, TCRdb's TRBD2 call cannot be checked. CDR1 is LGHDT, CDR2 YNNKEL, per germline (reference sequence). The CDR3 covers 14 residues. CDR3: CASSLAPSQETQYF.

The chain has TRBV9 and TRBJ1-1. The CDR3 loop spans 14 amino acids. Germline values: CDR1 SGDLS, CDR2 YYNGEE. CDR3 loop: CASSVGEERVEAFF.

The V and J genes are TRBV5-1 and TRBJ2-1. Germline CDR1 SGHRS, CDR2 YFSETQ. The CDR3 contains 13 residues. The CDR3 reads CASSNHLLNEQFF.

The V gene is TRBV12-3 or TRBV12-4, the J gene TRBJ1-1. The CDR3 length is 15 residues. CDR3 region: CASSAERETNTEAFF.

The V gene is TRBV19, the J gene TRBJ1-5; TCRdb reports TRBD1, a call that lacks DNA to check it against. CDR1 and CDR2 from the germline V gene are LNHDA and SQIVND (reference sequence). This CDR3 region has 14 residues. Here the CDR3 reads CASLSGGGGQPQHF.

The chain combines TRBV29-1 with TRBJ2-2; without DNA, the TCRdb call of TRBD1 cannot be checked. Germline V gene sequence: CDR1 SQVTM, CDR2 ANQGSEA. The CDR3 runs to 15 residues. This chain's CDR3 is CSVAVGAGATGELFF.